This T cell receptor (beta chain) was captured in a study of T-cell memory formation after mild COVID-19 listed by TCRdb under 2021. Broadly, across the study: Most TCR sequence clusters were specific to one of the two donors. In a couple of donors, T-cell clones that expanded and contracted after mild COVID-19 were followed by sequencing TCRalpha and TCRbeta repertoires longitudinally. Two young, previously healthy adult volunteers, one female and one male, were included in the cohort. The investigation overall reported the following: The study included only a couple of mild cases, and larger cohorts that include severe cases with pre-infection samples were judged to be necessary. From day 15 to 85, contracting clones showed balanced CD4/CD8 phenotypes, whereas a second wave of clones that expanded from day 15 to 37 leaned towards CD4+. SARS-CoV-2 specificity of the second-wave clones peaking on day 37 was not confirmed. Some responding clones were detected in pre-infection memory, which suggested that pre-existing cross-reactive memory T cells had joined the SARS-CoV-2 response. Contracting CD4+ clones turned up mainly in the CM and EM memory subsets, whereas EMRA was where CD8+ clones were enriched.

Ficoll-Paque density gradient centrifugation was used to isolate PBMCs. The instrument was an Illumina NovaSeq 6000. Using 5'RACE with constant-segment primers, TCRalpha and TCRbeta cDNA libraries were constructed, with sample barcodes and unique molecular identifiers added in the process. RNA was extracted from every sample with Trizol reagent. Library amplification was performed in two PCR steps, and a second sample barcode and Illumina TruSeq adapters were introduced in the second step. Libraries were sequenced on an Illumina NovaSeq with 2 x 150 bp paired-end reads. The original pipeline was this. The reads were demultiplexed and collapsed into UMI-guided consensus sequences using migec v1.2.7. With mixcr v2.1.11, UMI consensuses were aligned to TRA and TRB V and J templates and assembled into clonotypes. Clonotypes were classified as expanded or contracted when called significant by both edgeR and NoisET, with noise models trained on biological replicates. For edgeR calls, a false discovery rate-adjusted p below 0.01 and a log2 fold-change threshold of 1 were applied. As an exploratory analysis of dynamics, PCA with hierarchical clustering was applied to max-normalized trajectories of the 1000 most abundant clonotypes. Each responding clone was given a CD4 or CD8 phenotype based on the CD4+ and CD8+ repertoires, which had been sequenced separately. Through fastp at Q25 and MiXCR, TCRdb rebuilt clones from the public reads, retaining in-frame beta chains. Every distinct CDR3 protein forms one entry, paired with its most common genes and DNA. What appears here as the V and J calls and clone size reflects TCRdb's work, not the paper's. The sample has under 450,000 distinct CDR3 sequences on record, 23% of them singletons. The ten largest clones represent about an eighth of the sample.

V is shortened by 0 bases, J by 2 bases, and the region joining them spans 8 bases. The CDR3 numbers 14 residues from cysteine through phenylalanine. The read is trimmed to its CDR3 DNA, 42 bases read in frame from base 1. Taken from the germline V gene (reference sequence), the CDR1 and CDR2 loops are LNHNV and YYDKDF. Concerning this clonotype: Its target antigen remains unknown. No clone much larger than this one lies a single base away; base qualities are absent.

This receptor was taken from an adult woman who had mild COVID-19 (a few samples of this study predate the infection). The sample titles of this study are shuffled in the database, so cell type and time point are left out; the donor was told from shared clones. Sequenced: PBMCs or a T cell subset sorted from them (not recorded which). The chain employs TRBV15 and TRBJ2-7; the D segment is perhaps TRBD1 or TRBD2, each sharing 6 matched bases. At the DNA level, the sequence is TGTGCCACCAGCAGAGATAGGGGGGCCTACGAGCAGTACTTC. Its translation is CATSRDRGAYEQYF.